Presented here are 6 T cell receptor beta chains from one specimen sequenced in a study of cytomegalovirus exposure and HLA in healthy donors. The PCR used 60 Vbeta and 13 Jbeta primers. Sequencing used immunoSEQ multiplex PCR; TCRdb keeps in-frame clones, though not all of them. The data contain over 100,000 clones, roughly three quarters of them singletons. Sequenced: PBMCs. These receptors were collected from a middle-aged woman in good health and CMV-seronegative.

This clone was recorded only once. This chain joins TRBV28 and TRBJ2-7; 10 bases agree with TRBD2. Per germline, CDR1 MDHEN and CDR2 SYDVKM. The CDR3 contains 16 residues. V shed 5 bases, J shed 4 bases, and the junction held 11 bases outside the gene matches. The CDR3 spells CASSTAGLAAKYEQYF. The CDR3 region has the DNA TGTGCCAGCAGTACCGCCGGACTAGCGGCAAAATACGAGCAGTACTTC.

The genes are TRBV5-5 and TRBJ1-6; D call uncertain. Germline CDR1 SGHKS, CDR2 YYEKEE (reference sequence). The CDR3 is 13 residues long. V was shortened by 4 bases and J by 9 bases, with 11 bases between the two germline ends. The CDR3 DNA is TGTGCCAGCAGCAAGGGAGGCTTTTCACCCCTCCACTTT. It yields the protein CASSKGGFSPLHF.

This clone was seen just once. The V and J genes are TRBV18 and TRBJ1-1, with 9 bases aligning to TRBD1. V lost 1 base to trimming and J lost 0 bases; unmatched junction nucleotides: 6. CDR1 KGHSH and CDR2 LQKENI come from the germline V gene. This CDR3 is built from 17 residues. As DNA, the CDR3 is TGTGCCAGCTCACCACGGGGGACAGGGAAAATGAACACTGAAGCTTTCTTT. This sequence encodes CASSPRGTGKMNTEAFF.

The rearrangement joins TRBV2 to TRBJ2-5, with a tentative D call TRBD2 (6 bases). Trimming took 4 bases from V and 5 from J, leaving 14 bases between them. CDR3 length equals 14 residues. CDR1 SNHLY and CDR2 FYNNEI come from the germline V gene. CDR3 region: CASSVFGGEETQYF. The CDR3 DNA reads TGTGCCAGCAGTGTATTTGGAGGGGAGGAGACCCAGTACTTC.

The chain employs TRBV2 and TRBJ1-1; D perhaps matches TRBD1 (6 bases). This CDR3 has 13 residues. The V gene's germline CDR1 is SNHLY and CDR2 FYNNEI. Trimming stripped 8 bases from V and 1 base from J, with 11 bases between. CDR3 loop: CASQGSGNTEAFF. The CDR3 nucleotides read TGTGCCAGCCAGGGGTCCGGGAACACTGAAGCTTTCTTT.

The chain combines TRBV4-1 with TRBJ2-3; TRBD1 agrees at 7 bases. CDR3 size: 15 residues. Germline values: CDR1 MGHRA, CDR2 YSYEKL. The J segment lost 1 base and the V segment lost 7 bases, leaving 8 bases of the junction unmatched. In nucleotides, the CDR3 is TGCGCCAGCACCGGACAGGTCGGGGGCACAGATACGCAGTATTTT. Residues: CASTGQVGGTDTQYF.